This TCR beta chain was profiled in a study of graft-versus-host responses after intestinal transplantation. For the study at large: Each recipient received a multivisceral, liver-intestinal, or isolated intestinal graft. Study-wide results and limits: The recipient marrow held GvH clones, and some of them showed up first in ileum or blood. Elevated graft-versus-host to host-versus-graft clonal ratios in allografts were recorded for patients with graft-donor T cell macrochimerism.

Processing of graft tissue released intraepithelial and lamina propria lymphocytes. Comment on this clone: Its target is unknown.

Assay: immunoSEQ multiplex PCR; the TCRdb copy retains only in-frame clones and omits some. The table has about 18,000 clones, around 83% seen once. Trimming stripped 7 bases from V and 1 base from J, with 14 bases between. CDR1 and CDR2 (germline): MNHNS, SASEGT. This CDR3 contains 14 residues. The V call is TRBV6-1, the J call TRBJ2-7; D is unclear. The sequenced sample was ileum tissue, obtained around 580 days after intestinal transplantation. This clonotype originated in a human patient who received an intestinal transplant, so some T cells may come from the graft donor. The CDR3 sequence is CASNRLTRSYEQYF. CDR3 DNA: TGTGCCAGCAACCGTCTGACAAGATCCTACGAGCAGTACTTC.